A selection of T cell receptor beta chains follows, all from one sample in a study of cytomegalovirus exposure and HLA in healthy donors. Clones were sequenced by immunoSEQ multiplex PCR, and TCRdb holds only the in-frame ones, with some missing. The table includes 100,000 to 150,000 clones, less than 80% detected once. Material for sequencing was PBMCs. The receptors stem from a man over 45 in good health and CMV-seronegative. The CDR3 runs from the conserved cysteine through the conserved F or W. The D gene is left open where the match is weak. Some rows mark clone size as missing; the rest say once, few, many or name a class of expanded clone.

D gene	clone size	CDR3 length	J gene	V gene	CDR3 protein	CDR3 DNA
-	-	13	TRBJ1-1	TRBV2	CASHGLTNTEAFF	TGTGCCAGCCATGGCCTTACGAACACTGAAGCTTTCTTT
-	-	13	TRBJ1-5	TRBV10-2	CASSEGTRQPQHF	TGCGCCAGCAGTGAGGGTACGAGGCAGCCCCAGCATTTT
-	-	15	TRBJ2-3	TRBV5-1	CASSLSQPYTDTQYF	TGCGCCAGCAGCTTGTCACAGCCCTACACAGATACGCAGTATTTT
-	-	14	TRBJ2-7	TRBV7-2	CASSLSAASYEQYF	TGTGCCAGCAGCTTATCCGCGGCCTCCTACGAGCAGTACTTC
-	-	16	TRBJ1-1	TRBV4-1	CASSQDFPGGGTEAFF	TGCGCCAGCAGCCAAGATTTCCCGGGGGGTGGCACTGAAGCTTTCTTT
-	few	14	TRBJ2-7	TRBV5-1	CASSLGGMGAEQYF	TGCGCCAGCAGCTTGGGTGGTATGGGGGCCGAGCAGTACTTC
-	-	14	TRBJ2-1	TRBV2	CASRDIDTTSEQFF	TGTGCCAGCAGGGATATCGACACGACCTCCGAGCAGTTCTTC
-	-	16	TRBJ2-5	TRBV25-1	CASSEGSTPYQETQYF	TGTGCCAGCAGTGAAGGGAGCACTCCGTACCAAGAGACCCAGTACTTC
TRBD2	few	15	TRBJ2-7	TRBV5-8	CASSVHRGAGGEQYF	TGTGCCAGCAGCGTACACAGAGGCGCGGGAGGGGAGCAGTACTTC
TRBD1	-	15	TRBJ1-2	TRBV28	CASSFPTGEHFGYTF	TGTGCCAGCAGTTTCCCGACAGGGGAGCACTTTGGCTACACCTTC
-	-	14	TRBJ1-2	TRBV19	CASSISDLDYGYTF	TGTGCCAGTAGTATAAGCGACCTCGACTATGGCTACACCTTC
-	-	15	TRBJ2-3	TRBV7-6	CASRASATPGDTQYF	TGTGCCAGCAGGGCTAGCGCTACTCCTGGAGATACGCAGTATTTT
TRBD2	-	17	TRBJ2-1	TRBV7-3	CASSPWEVAGGNNEQFF	TGTGCCAGCAGCCCCTGGGAGGTAGCGGGGGGAAACAATGAGCAGTTCTTC
-	-	13	TRBJ1-2	TRBV6-1	CASSEAGRDGYTF	TGTGCCAGCAGTGAAGCGGGCAGGGATGGCTACACCTTC
-	once	14	TRBJ1-1	TRBV7-2	CASTPGPLNTEAFF	TGTGCCAGCACCCCAGGGCCTTTGAACACTGAAGCTTTCTTT
TRBD2	-	15	TRBJ2-3	TRBV4-3	CASSQDRLAADTQYF	TGCGCCAGCAGCCAAGATAGACTAGCGGCAGATACGCAGTATTTT
TRBD2	-	15	TRBJ2-1	TRBV4-1	CASSQEGSGWSEQFF	TGCGCCAGCAGCCAAGAGGGTAGCGGGTGGAGTGAGCAGTTCTTC
TRBD1	-	15	TRBJ1-4	TRBV5-1	CASSRGQGNNEKLFF	TGCGCCAGCAGCAGGGGACAGGGGAATAATGAAAAACTGTTTTTT
-	-	13	TRBJ1-2	TRBV7-8	CASSRSGDMGYTF	TGTGCCAGCAGCCGGTCAGGGGATATGGGCTACACCTTC
TRBD1	-	14	TRBJ2-7	TRBV6-1	CASSNPGQGYEQYF	TGTGCCAGCAGTAACCCGGGACAGGGGTACGAGCAGTACTTC
TRBD1	-	15	TRBJ1-2	TRBV19	CASSINEDRGQGYTF	TGTGCCAGTAGTATTAATGAGGACAGGGGGCAAGGCTACACCTTC
TRBD1	-	15	TRBJ1-1	TRBV10-3	CAISEDRGWNTEAFF	TGTGCCATCAGTGAGGACAGGGGCTGGAACACTGAAGCTTTCTTT
-	-	13	TRBJ1-2	TRBV4-1	CASSQDGDRGYTF	TGCGCCAGCAGCCAAGATGGAGACCGTGGCTACACCTTC
-	-	12	TRBJ1-6	TRBV19	CASSYRDSPLHF	TGTGCCAGTAGCTACAGGGACTCACCCCTCCACTTT
TRBD1	-	15	TRBJ2-1	TRBV7-8	CASSLDRGPNNEQFF	TGTGCCAGCAGCTTAGACAGGGGCCCCAACAATGAGCAGTTCTTC
-	-	14	TRBJ1-1	TRBV6-6	CASKLDTTNTEAFF	TGTGCCAGCAAACTGGACACCACGAACACTGAAGCTTTCTTT